The 11 T cell receptor beta chains below come from one sample, sequenced in a study of T cells in Graves' hyperthyroidism and ophthalmopathy. RNA transcripts yielded amplified TCR beta CDR3 regions. RT-PCR in the first round (using the HTBI primer set) targeted the TCR CDR3. TCRdb independently ran MiXCR on the multiplex PCR reads; one entry per CDR3 protein. The repertoire holds around 390,000 distinct CDR3 sequences, with more than 12% as singletons. The specimen was blood. The source is a young woman with Graves' ophthalmopathy.

This chain joins TRBV16 and TRBJ1-5, with D uncertain. The CDR3 consists of 14 residues. With 1 base removed from V and 2 bases from J, the gap between germline ends came to 6 bases. Germline loops: CDR1 KGHSY, CDR2 FQNENV. CDR3 region: CASSQWVGNQPQHF. The CDR3 bases are TGTGCCAGCAGCCAATGGGTGGGCAATCAGCCCCAGCATTTT.

V is TRBV24-1 and J is TRBJ1-2; no reliable D call. Between the trimmed V and J ends, which lost 4 bases and 7 bases, there was a span of 15 bases. This CDR3 is 14 amino acids long. CDR1 and CDR2 (germline): KGHDR, SFDVKD. The CDR3 spells CATSESQLFGGYTF. Written as DNA, the CDR3 is TGTGCCACCAGTGAATCACAGCTATTTGGTGGCTACACCTTC.

This clonotype was observed at least ten times. The V call is TRBV7-3, the J call TRBJ2-1; maybe TRBD2 (7 bases). The CDR3 covers 14 residues. CDR1 is SGHTA, CDR2 FQGTGA, per germline. V was clipped by 5 bases and J by 7 bases, with 15 bases between them. In DNA, the CDR3 is TGTGCCAGCAGCCCCGGGGGGCTGGGGAATGAGCAGTTCTTC. This encodes CASSPGGLGNEQFF. The whole variable domain, filled in from reference TRBV7-3 and TRBJ2-1, reads GAGVSQTPSNKVTEKGKYVELRCDPISGHTALYWYRQSLGQGPEFLIYFQGTGAADDSGLPNDRFFAVRPEGSVSTLKIQRTERGDSAVYLCASSPGGLGNEQFFGPGTRLTVL.

The table lists this clonotype with a count of one. Being one base from a much bigger clone, this may be a read error. V gene TRBV27 combines with J gene TRBJ2-1; D may correspond to TRBD1 or TRBD2 (5 bases each). The CDR3 contains 14 residues. V lost 7 bases and J 5 bases, leaving 15 bases between the germline ends. Germline lookup yields CDR1 MNHEY and CDR2 SMNVEV (reference sequence). The CDR3 DNA reads TGTGCCAGCAATCCTTACTGGGGGAACAATGAGCAGTTCTTC. Translated, it gives CASNPYWGNNEQFF.

This clonotype was seen ten or more times. V is TRBV27 and J is TRBJ1-2, with 8 bases aligning to TRBD1. V dropped 4 bases and J dropped 4; count of bases not matched to a gene: 5. CDR1 is MNHEY and CDR2 is SMNVEV in the germline V gene (reference sequence). CDR3 length: 14 amino acids. The DNA for the CDR3 is TGTGCCAGCAGTTCCCAGGGGGCGAGCTATGGCTACACCTTC. It specifies CASSSQGASYGYTF.

This clonotype has just a few counts. The chain carries TRBV7-9 and TRBJ1-4, with a possible D match to TRBD1 (5 bases). Germline-derived CDR1 and CDR2 are SEHNR and FQNEAQ (reference sequence). V lost 9 bases to trimming and J lost 0 bases, with 14 bases between them. CDR3 size: 15 residues. CDR3 sequence: CASTRGRATNEKLFF. CDR3 DNA: TGTGCCAGTACCCGAGGCAGGGCAACTAATGAAAAACTGTTTTTT. The full variable domain, its missing parts supplied by reference TRBV7-9 and TRBJ1-4, is DTGVSQNPRHKITKRGQNVTFRCDPISEHNRLYWYRQTLGQGPEFLTYFQNEAQLEKSRLLSDRFSAERPKGSFSTLEIQRTEQGDSAMYLCASTRGRATNEKLFFGSGTQLSVL.

This chain joins TRBV10-3 and TRBJ2-2; 11 positions match TRBD2. CDR1 ENHRY and CDR2 SYGVKD come from the germline V gene. This CDR3 is 16 amino acids long. V dropped 7 bases and J dropped 0; count of bases not matched to a gene: 4. CDR3 sequence reads: CAINLAGGSNTGELFF. Written as DNA, the CDR3 is TGTGCCATCAATTTAGCGGGGGGGTCGAACACCGGGGAGCTGTTTTTT.

This clonotype was seen repeatedly, ten times or more. V usage is TRBV7-2 and J usage is TRBJ1-1; D unresolved. The CDR3 consists of 10 residues. Germline V gene data show CDR1 as SGHTA and CDR2 as FQGNSA. Trimming cost V 6 bases and J 1 base, with 0 bases left between them. CDR3 in amino acids: CASRNTEAFF. CDR3 in DNA: TGTGCCAGCAGGAACACTGAAGCTTTCTTT.

In this sample, this clonotype turned up a few times. Here the CDR3 reads CASSIGGVNTEAFF. Here the CDR3 DNA reads TGTGCCAGTAGTATTGGGGGGGTTAACACTGAAGCTTTCTTT. The gene calls are TRBV19 and TRBJ1-1; D may be TRBD1 (5 bases). The V gene's germline CDR1 is LNHDA and CDR2 SQIVND (reference sequence). V was cut by 3 bases and J by 2 bases, with 10 bases left in between. The CDR3 totals 14 residues.

This clonotype was seen ten or more times. This rearrangement joins TRBV7-3 to TRBJ2-3; D is perhaps TRBD1 (5 bases). Trimming cost V 0 bases and J 1 base, with 5 bases left between them. The CDR3 runs to 14 residues. Germline assignment: CDR1 SGHTA and CDR2 FQGTGA. The DNA of the CDR3 is TGTGCCAGCAGCTTAACGACAGGCACAGATACGCAGTATTTT. Translating it yields CASSLTTGTDTQYF. The whole variable domain, remainder taken from reference TRBV7-3 and TRBJ2-3, is GAGVSQTPSNKVTEKGKYVELRCDPISGHTALYWYRQSLGQGPEFLIYFQGTGAADDSGLPNDRFFAVRPEGSVSTLKIQRTERGDSAVYLCASSLTTGTDTQYFGPGTRLTVL.

Ten or more counts support this clonotype. The chain couples TRBV7-9 to TRBJ1-2; D is undetermined. Germline lookup yields CDR1 SEHNR and CDR2 FQNEAQ (reference sequence). The CDR3 spans 14 residues. With 1 base removed from V and 0 bases from J, the gap between germline ends came to 6 bases. This chain's CDR3 is CASSLVLANYGYTF. The CDR3 bases are TGTGCCAGCAGCTTAGTCCTAGCTAACTATGGCTACACCTTC.